The source of this TCR beta chain is a study of patients and donors after allogeneic stem cell transplantation. With 2 bases clipped from V and 7 bases from J, the junction kept 5 bases outside the gene matches. The CDR3 contains 15 residues. TCRdb independently ran MiXCR on the RT-PCR reads; one entry per CDR3 protein. The sample shows roughly 200,000 distinct CDR3 sequences, around 40% of them seen only once. This clonotype was seen a handful of times. Sample: blood, either unsorted or a sorted T cell fraction (not recorded which). The TCR originated in a human donor who was either an allogeneic HSCT recipient or a stem cell or donor lymphocyte infusion donor (not recorded which). It is not recorded whose cells these are; they may come from a transplant donor. The chain recombines TRBV12-3 or TRBV12-4 with TRBJ2-2; 9 bases agree with TRBD1. The CDR3 loop reads CASSLRDRVGGELFF. In nucleotides, the CDR3 is TGTGCCAGCAGTTTAAGGGACAGGGTTGGCGGGGAGCTGTTTTTT.